The next 23 T cell receptor beta chains were all read from a single sample in a study of Ad26.COV2.S vaccination and SARS-CoV-2 variants. The assay was immunoSEQ multiplex PCR, and TCRdb's table has in-frame clones only and misses some. The repertoire consists of a few hundred thousand clones, with 80% to 95% occurring once and the leading ten covering less than 5.5%. Sample treatment: about 20 received Ad26.COV2.S at low or high dose, single or two shots; several received placebo; per-sample allocation not given. Specimen acquisition occurred on day 63 following the initial vaccine or placebo injection. The source was peripheral blood, collected in a trial of Ad26.COV2.S vaccine versus placebo. The receptors here all came from a person between 18 and 65 years old who received the Ad26.COV2.S COVID-19 vaccine or a placebo.

This clone was recorded only once. The V call is TRBV10-3, the J call TRBJ1-3, with D possibly TRBD1 on 6 matching bases. Trimming removed 3 bases from V and 3 bases from J, with 12 bases in between. In germline, CDR1 is ENHRY, CDR2 SYGVKD. CDR3 length equals 15 residues. The CDR3 protein is CAISERGFNGNTIYF. CDR3 coding DNA: TGTGCCATCAGTGAAAGGGGGTTTAATGGAAACACCATATATTTT.

J is TRBJ1-2 and V is TRBV1. TRBV1 is classified as a pseudogene. This CDR3 is 14 amino acids long. CDR3 residues: CTSSQGPAVRGYTF. CDR3 sequence (DNA): TGCACCAGCAGCCAAGGTCCGGCAGTCCGCGGCTACACCTTC.

The V call is TRBV24-1, the J call TRBJ1-4, with 8 bases that match TRBD1. This CDR3 has 15 amino acids. V lost 3 bases, J lost 3 bases, and 2 bases stayed unmatched. CDR1 and CDR2 (germline): KGHDR, SFDVKD. Here the CDR3 DNA reads TGTGCCACCAGTGATCGGACAGGGCCTAATGAAAAACTGTTTTTT. It translates to CATSDRTGPNEKLFF.

The chain combines TRBV28 with TRBJ2-7; 10 nucleotides line up with TRBD1. The ends lost 4 bases at V and 6 bases at J; junction bases unmatched: 9. CDR1 and CDR2 (germline): MDHEN, SYDVKM. This CDR3 is built from 15 residues. CDR3 nucleotide sequence: TGTGCCAGCAGTTCCACCGGGACAGGGGTTGGCGAGCAGTACTTC. Translated: CASSSTGTGVGEQYF. Full variable domain (rest looked up from reference TRBV28 and TRBJ2-7): DVKVTQSSRYLVKRTGEKVFLECVQDMDHENMFWYRQDPGLGLRLIYFSYDVKMKEKGDIPEGYSVSREKKERFSLILESASTNQTSMYLCASSSTGTGVGEQYFGPGTRLTVT.

The chain couples TRBV12-3 or TRBV12-4 to TRBJ2-1; D gene ambiguous. V was cut by 8 bases and J by 5 bases, with 13 bases left in between. The CDR3 totals 13 residues. The CDR3 sequence is CASLRASNNEQFF. The CDR3 bases are TGTGCCAGCCTACGGGCCTCTAACAATGAGCAGTTCTTC.

This chain connects TRBV5-6 to TRBJ1-2, with TRBD1 matching 9 bases. The junction had 9 bases not matched to a gene; V was cut back by 4 bases and J by 8 bases. The germline V gene has CDR1 SGHDT and CDR2 YYEEEE. The length of the CDR3 is 14 residues. CDR3 DNA: TGTGCCAGCAGCCAACGGGACAGGGTAAACGGCTACACCTTC. Its translation: CASSQRDRVNGYTF.

The gene calls are TRBV2 and TRBJ2-2; perhaps TRBD1 as D (7 bases). Trimming shortened V by 3 bases and J by 6 bases, and 23 bases separated the two germline ends. Germline V gene lookup returns CDR1 SNHLY and CDR2 FYNNEI. The CDR3 extends over 18 amino acids. The CDR3 coding sequence is TGTGCCAGCAGTGATTCCCTCGGGGCAGGGGGGAGCCCCGGGGAGCTGTTTTTT. As protein: CASSDSLGAGGSPGELFF.

The gene calls are TRBV2 and TRBJ2-3; possible D gene TRBD2, 6 bases. Germline V CDR1 and CDR2: SNHLY, FYNNEI. V lost 4 bases and J 1 base, leaving 9 bases between the germline ends. The length of the CDR3 is 14 residues. The CDR3 is CASSVAVRTDTQYF. CDR3 in DNA: TGTGCCAGCAGTGTAGCGGTCCGCACAGATACGCAGTATTTT.

The V call is TRBV9, the J call TRBJ2-1; D is uncertain. The CDR3 runs 13 residues. Germline loops: CDR1 SGDLS, CDR2 YYNGEE. V shed 4 bases and J shed 0 bases, with 5 bases lying between them. The CDR3 region has the DNA TGTGCCAGCAGCCCGAGCTCCTACAATGAGCAGTTCTTC. This encodes CASSPSSYNEQFF.

V usage is TRBV18 and J usage is TRBJ2-7, with 14 bases lining up with TRBD2. The CDR3 covers 16 residues. The V gene's germline CDR1 is KGHSH and CDR2 LQKENI. Germline trimming cut 3 bases from V and 4 bases from J; bases unmatched to any gene: 5. In DNA, the CDR3 is TGTGCCAGCTCACCGGGGACTAGCGGGAGTATTTACGAGCAGTACTTC. The encoded protein is CASSPGTSGSIYEQYF. Full variable domain (outside the CDR3, taken from reference TRBV18 and TRBJ2-7): NAGVMQNPRHLVRRRGQEARLRCSPMKGHSHVYWYRQLPEEGLKFMVYLQKENIIDESGMPKERFSAEFPKEGPSILRIQQVVRGDSAAYFCASSPGTSGSIYEQYFGPGTRLTVT.

The chain carries TRBV2 and TRBJ1-1; D is possibly TRBD1 (5 bases). The V end was cut by 8 bases, the J end by 0 bases, with 10 bases between. This CDR3 spans 13 amino acids. Germline V gene lookup returns CDR1 SNHLY and CDR2 FYNNEI. The CDR3 DNA follows: TGTGCCAGCCTAGGGACGGTGAACACTGAAGCTTTCTTT. Its protein is CASLGTVNTEAFF.

The gene calls are TRBV27 and TRBJ2-7; possible D gene TRBD2, 6 bases. The CDR3 covers 14 residues. The V end lost 6 bases, the J end lost 0 bases, and 12 bases lay between the germline ends. In germline, CDR1 is MNHEY, CDR2 SMNVEV (reference sequence). Written as DNA, the CDR3 is TGTGCCAGCAGATCTAGCGTGACCTCCTACGAGCAGTACTTC. The encoded protein is CASRSSVTSYEQYF.

The chain recombines TRBV20-1 with TRBJ1-3, with unresolved D. Germline V gene lookup returns CDR1 DFQATT and CDR2 SNEGSKA (reference sequence). The length of the CDR3 is 11 residues. V lost 6 bases, J lost 4 bases, and 7 bases lay in between. The DNA for the CDR3 is TGCAGTGCACTCCTGGGAAACACCATATATTTT. Protein sequence: CSALLGNTIYF.

V and J are TRBV14 and TRBJ2-4; TRBD2 might be the D (6 bases). The CDR3 spans 16 residues. Germline V gene data show CDR1 as SGHDN and CDR2 as FVKESK. V was shortened by 0 bases and J by 0 bases, with 9 bases between the two germline ends. The CDR3 bases are TGTGCCAGCAGCCAAGACCCGGGACTAGCCAAAAACATTCAGTACTTC. This sequence encodes CASSQDPGLAKNIQYF.

The CDR3 nucleotides are TGTGCCAGCAGGCCGGGACGGACCTTTTATGGCTACACCTTC. Translation gives CASRPGRTFYGYTF. J is TRBJ1-2 and V is TRBV2; D might be TRBD1 (5 bases). V lost 6 bases to trimming and J lost 5 bases, with 16 bases between them. The CDR3 extends over 14 amino acids. From germline, CDR1 is SNHLY and CDR2 FYNNEI.

This chain connects TRBV30 to TRBJ2-7, with unresolved D. With 1 base removed from V and 0 bases from J, the gap between germline ends came to 10 bases. The CDR3 covers 14 residues. In germline, CDR1 is GTSNPN, CDR2 SVGIG (reference sequence). CDR3 region: CAWSGGPSSYEQYF. CDR3 coding DNA: TGTGCCTGGAGTGGCGGCCCAAGCTCCTACGAGCAGTACTTC.

This chain connects TRBV18 to TRBJ2-1; TRBD2 matches 7 bases. V shed 2 bases and J 7 bases; nucleotides not matched to a gene: 8. The length of the CDR3 is 15 residues. CDR1 KGHSH and CDR2 LQKENI come from the germline V gene. The CDR3 sequence is CASSPGRAGLNEQFF. DNA of the CDR3: TGTGCCAGCTCACCAGGGAGGGCCGGATTGAATGAGCAGTTCTTC.

This clone is a singleton in its sample. The V and J genes are TRBV5-4 and TRBJ2-1; the match to TRBD1 covers 10 bases. The V gene end was trimmed by 4 bases and the J gene end by 4 bases; junction bases not matched to a gene: 5. Germline V gene sequence: CDR1 SGHNT, CDR2 YYREEE (reference sequence). This CDR3 is built from 15 residues. This CDR3 reads CASSPDRGLYNEQFF. CDR3 bases: TGTGCCAGCAGCCCGGACAGGGGGTTGTACAATGAGCAGTTCTTC.

The genes are TRBV27 and TRBJ2-4; 8 bases align to TRBD1. In germline, CDR1 is MNHEY, CDR2 SMNVEV (reference sequence). This CDR3 has 15 amino acids. J was trimmed by 5 bases and V by 3 bases; bases with no gene match: 6. CDR3 residues: CASSLGTGTQNIQYF. The CDR3 DNA sequence: TGTGCCAGCAGTTTGGGGACAGGCACCCAAAACATTCAGTACTTC.

The CDR3 is CATRRESTDTQYF. The DNA for the CDR3 is TGTGCCACCAGACGCGAGAGCACAGATACGCAGTATTTT. V usage is TRBV24-1 and J usage is TRBJ2-3; no firm D call. V was trimmed by 7 bases and J by 0 bases, leaving 7 bases between them. The CDR3 is made up of 13 amino acids. The germline CDR1 and CDR2 sequences are KGHDR and SFDVKD.

The chain combines TRBV28 with TRBJ1-5; 8 bases match TRBD1. CDR3 length: 15 residues. J lost 5 bases, V lost 7 bases, and 10 bases had no gene match. Germline assignment: CDR1 MDHEN and CDR2 SYDVKM. This chain's CDR3 is CASITFAGGYQPQHF. The DNA for the CDR3 is TGTGCCAGCATTACCTTCGCAGGGGGCTATCAGCCCCAGCATTTT.

The J gene is TRBJ2-1, the V gene TRBV7-2; 9 positions match TRBD2. The V and J ends lost 1 base and 7 bases, in that order; junction bases with no gene match: 5. CDR3 size: 15 residues. Germline V gives CDR1 SGHTA, CDR2 FQGNSA. CDR3 residues: CASSLGGRAGNEQFF. Written as DNA, the CDR3 is TGTGCCAGCAGCTTAGGCGGGAGGGCCGGTAATGAGCAGTTCTTC. Combining the CDR3 with reference TRBV7-2 and TRBJ2-1 gives the whole variable domain GAGVSQSPSNKVTEKGKDVELRCDPISGHTALYWYRQSLGQGLEFLIYFQGNSAPDKSGLPSDRFSAERTGGSVSTLTIQRTQQEDSAVYLCASSLGGRAGNEQFFGPGTRLTVL.

The gene calls are TRBV2 and TRBJ1-6; D uncertain. The V end lost 6 bases, the J end lost 8 bases, and 11 bases lay between the germline ends. Germline CDR1 SNHLY, CDR2 FYNNEI. The CDR3 has 13 residues. CDR3 nucleotides: TGTGCCAGCAGGGTGACATACGATTCACCCCTCCACTTT. Residues: CASRVTYDSPLHF.